This T cell receptor beta chain was found in a study of blood T cell repertoires in COVID-19. Overall study context: Acute and convalescent COVID-19 specimens originated in the United States, Italy and Spain.

V lost 5 bases and J lost 2, with 10 bases in between. This CDR3 contains 13 residues. From germline, CDR1 is MNHEY and CDR2 SVGAGI. Sequenced by immunoSEQ multiplex PCR; TCRdb stores in-frame clones only, minus some. The sample yields hundreds of thousands of clones, approximately 91% seen once. Seattle-derived patients entered the study during active infection and were followed longitudinally. The TCR originated in a woman in her seventies with COVID-19, enrolled during active disease. The J gene is TRBJ2-7, the V gene TRBV6-5; D remains ambiguous. The sequenced sample consisted of peripheral blood. This CDR3 reads CASSTLSPYEQYF. The CDR3 nucleotides read TGTGCCAGCAGTACCCTAAGTCCCTACGAGCAGTACTTC.